A single sample is the source of the 2 T cell receptor beta chains below, sequenced in a study of shared clonotypes between healthy human individuals. Measured with immunoSEQ multiplex PCR; TCRdb has only the in-frame clones, and not every one. The sample contains over 2 million clones, 85% to 95% of which appear only once. The sequencing input was naive CD4+ T cells from PBMCs. Subset in this sample: CD45RA+ positively selected. The receptors come from a man younger than 30 in good health. Some clones in this sample may be carry-over from other donors' samples.

The V call is TRBV5-1, the J call TRBJ2-7; no definite D call. The CDR3 loop spans 14 amino acids. Germline V gene data show CDR1 as SGHRS and CDR2 as YFSETQ. Trimming cost V 0 bases and J 7 bases, with 14 bases left between them. This chain's CDR3 is CASSLEAHLSEQYF. The CDR3 bases are TGCGCCAGCAGCTTGGAGGCCCATTTAAGTGAGCAGTACTTC.

The CDR3 DNA follows: TGTGCCACCGGCCCTAGGGTCGGCGAGCAGTACTTC. Protein: CATGPRVGEQYF. The V gene is TRBV2, the J gene TRBJ2-7; D call uncertain. The CDR3 has 12 residues. V was cut by 10 bases and J by 6 bases, with 16 bases left in between. Germline V lookup: CDR1 SNHLY, CDR2 FYNNEI.